This T cell receptor beta chain originates from a study of blood T cell repertoires in COVID-19. Original methodology: Amplification of reference gene primers provided the estimated nucleated cell counts. Sequenced by immunoSEQ multiplex PCR; TCRdb stores in-frame clones only, minus some. From that table come the V and J calls and clone size; the DNA was used to work out D and trimming. Here the sample spans 50,000 or so clones, over 65% being singletons. Germline V gene sequence: CDR1 KGHDR, CDR2 SFDVKD. The CDR3 consists of 16 residues. Trimming took 2 bases from V and 4 from J; bases not matched to a gene: 10.

This sequence originates from a man aged 35 to 55 with active COVID-19. V and J are TRBV24-1 and TRBJ2-7; 7 bases align to TRBD1. Sequencing used peripheral blood. The CDR3 loop is CATSDSAGGDPYEQYF. DNA of the CDR3: TGTGCCACCAGTGATTCGGCAGGGGGAGATCCATACGAGCAGTACTTC.